The following is a TCR beta chain sequence with its context. Its antigen is as yet unknown. With 60 Vbeta and 13 Jbeta primers, the PCR was carried out. The repertoire was sequenced with immunoSEQ multiplex PCR; TCRdb's copy has only in-frame clones and lacks some. In the table there are about 140,000 clones, about three quarters of which are singletons. The data belong to a study of cytomegalovirus exposure and HLA in healthy donors. Study as a whole: There were 65 million to 85 million unique TCRs (from HLA-typed donors) in an early data release.

The trim removed 0 bases at V and 6 bases at J, leaving 5 bases unmatched. Germline values: CDR1 SGHRS, CDR2 YFSETQ. This CDR3 has 16 amino acids. Study-wide results and limits: Likely technical artifact: a cluster of highly shared sequence variants.

Specimen: PBMCs. The rearrangement uses TRBV5-1 and TRBJ2-1, with 11 bases lining up with TRBD2. This clonotype was sampled from a woman aged 40 to 50 in good health and CMV-seronegative. CDR3 coding DNA: TGCGCCAGCAGCTTGGGGGGTAGCGGGGGGGGCAATGAGCAGTTCTTC. It encodes CASSLGGSGGGNEQFF.